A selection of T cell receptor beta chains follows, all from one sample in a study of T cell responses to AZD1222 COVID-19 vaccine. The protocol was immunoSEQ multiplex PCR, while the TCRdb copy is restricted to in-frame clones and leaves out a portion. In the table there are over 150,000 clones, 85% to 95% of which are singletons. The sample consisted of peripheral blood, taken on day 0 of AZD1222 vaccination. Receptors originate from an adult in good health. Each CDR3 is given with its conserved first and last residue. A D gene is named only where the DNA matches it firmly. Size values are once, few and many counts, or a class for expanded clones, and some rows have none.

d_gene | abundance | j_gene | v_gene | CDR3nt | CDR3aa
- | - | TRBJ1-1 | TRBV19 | TGTGCCAGTAGTATAGGGGGAAATAAAGAAGCTTTCTTT | CASSIGGNKEAFF
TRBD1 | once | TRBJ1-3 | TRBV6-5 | TGTGCCAGCAGTACAGGGGGCGACTCTGGAAACACCATATATTTT | CASSTGGDSGNTIYF
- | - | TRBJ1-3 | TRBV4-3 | TGCGCCAGCAGCCAAGATACAGACAGCTCTGGAAACACCATATATTTT | CASSQDTDSSGNTIYF
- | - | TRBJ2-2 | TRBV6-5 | TGTGCCAGCAGGGGCTATGGGGAGCTGTTTTTT | CASRGYGELFF
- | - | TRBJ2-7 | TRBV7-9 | TGTGCCAGCAGCTTAGACCCGGACTACGAGCAGTACTTC | CASSLDPDYEQYF
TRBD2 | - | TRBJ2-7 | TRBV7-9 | TGTGCCAGCAGCTCGACCGGGACTATACAATACGAGCAGTACTTC | CASSSTGTIQYEQYF
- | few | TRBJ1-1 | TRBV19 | TGTGCCAGTAGTATTTCAGTGAACACTGAAGCTTTCTTT | CASSISVNTEAFF
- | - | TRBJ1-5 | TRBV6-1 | TGTGCCAGCAGTGAACTTACCAGGGGAAGCCAGCCCCAGCATTTT | CASSELTRGSQPQHF
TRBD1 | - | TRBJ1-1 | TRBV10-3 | TGTGCCATCACTGGGACAGGGCCCACTGAAGCTTTCTTT | CAITGTGPTEAFF
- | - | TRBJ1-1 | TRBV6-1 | TGTGCCAGCAGTGAGGTACGTCAATGGGTGGAAGCTTTCTTT | CASSEVRQWVEAFF
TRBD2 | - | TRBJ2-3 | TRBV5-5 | TGTGCCAGCAGCCCGCCCGGGACTAGCGGGGGGGCAACAGATACGCAGTATTTT | CASSPPGTSGGATDTQYF
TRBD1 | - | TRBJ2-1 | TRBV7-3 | TGTGCCAGCAGCCGAGGGACAGGGACTACGGAGCAGTTCTTC | CASSRGTGTTEQFF
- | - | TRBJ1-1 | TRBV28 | TGTGCCAGCAGTTTAAGCGGCCATTTCACTGAAGCTTTCTTT | CASSLSGHFTEAFF
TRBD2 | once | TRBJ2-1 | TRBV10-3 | TGTGCCATCAGTGGGACTAGTCACAATGAGCAGTTCTTC | CAISGTSHNEQFF
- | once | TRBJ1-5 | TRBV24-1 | TGTGCCACCAGTGCCATACTCTTGTTTAGCAATCAGCCCCAGCATTTT | CATSAILLFSNQPQHF
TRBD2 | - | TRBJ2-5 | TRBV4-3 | TGCGCCAGCAGCCAAGATTCGACAGCGGGGAGGCAGACCCAGTACTTC | CASSQDSTAGRQTQYF
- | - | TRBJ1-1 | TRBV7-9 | TGTGCCAGCAGCCCGAGGGGGGCGGGCACTGAAGCTTTCTTT | CASSPRGAGTEAFF
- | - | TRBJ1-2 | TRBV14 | TGTGCCAGCAGCCATTTTGGCCGCGAAAGCTACACCTTC | CASSHFGRESYTF
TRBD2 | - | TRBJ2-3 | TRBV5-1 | TGCGCCAGCAGCCCCCTATGGACTAGCGGGACCAATAGCACAGATACGCAGTATTTT | CASSPLWTSGTNSTDTQYF
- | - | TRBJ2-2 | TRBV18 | TGTGCCAGCTCACCTGACAGGACGAACACCGGGGAGCTGTTTTTT | CASSPDRTNTGELFF
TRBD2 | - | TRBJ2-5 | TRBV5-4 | TGTGCCAGCAGCTGGACTAGCGGGAACATTGGGGGGGGGACCCAGTACTTC | CASSWTSGNIGGGTQYF
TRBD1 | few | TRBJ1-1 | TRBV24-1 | TGTGCCACCAGTGATGGGACAGGGGGCCGGAACACTGAAGCTTTCTTT | CATSDGTGGRNTEAFF
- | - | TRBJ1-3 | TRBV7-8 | TGTGCCAGCAGCTTTGCGGGGGGCTCTGGAAACACCATATATTTT | CASSFAGGSGNTIYF
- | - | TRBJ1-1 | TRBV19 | TGTGCCACCCAAAAGGGTTACACTGAAGCTTTCTTT | CATQKGYTEAFF
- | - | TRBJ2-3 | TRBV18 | TGTGCCAGCTCGCAACTGAACACAGATACGCAGTATTTT | CASSQLNTDTQYF
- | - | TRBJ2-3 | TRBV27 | TGTGCCAGCAGTTTATCGGCAGATACGCAGTATTTT | CASSLSADTQYF
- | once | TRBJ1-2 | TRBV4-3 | TGCGCCAGCAGCCAAGAAGGGGACGGCTATGGCTACACCTTC | CASSQEGDGYGYTF
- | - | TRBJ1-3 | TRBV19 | TGTGCCAGTAACCCGGCAGCAGGAGGAAACACCATATATTTT | CASNPAAGGNTIYF
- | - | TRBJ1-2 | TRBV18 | TGTGCCAGCTCACCGGGCGTGCCCTATGGCTACACCTTC | CASSPGVPYGYTF
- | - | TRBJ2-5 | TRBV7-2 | TGTGCCAGCAGCTTATTACAGGGAGGGGAGACCCAGTACTTC | CASSLLQGGETQYF
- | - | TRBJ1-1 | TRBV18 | TGTGCCAGCTCACCACCGGACGGGGTGAACACTGAAGCTTTCTTT | CASSPPDGVNTEAFF
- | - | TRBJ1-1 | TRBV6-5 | TGTGCCAGCAGTTACTCGGGGGAGTTAAACACTGAAGCTTTCTTT | CASSYSGELNTEAFF
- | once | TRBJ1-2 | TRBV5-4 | TGTGCCAGCAGCTTGGCAGGGAACTATGGCTACACCTTC | CASSLAGNYGYTF